The T cell receptor beta chain described here comes from a study of shared clonotypes between healthy human individuals. Study as a whole: The donor group consisted of a couple of women and a few men, aged 18 to 49. Three plates were used per donor for CD4 naive, three for CD4 memory, two for CD8 naive and one for CD8 memory.

The table came from immunoSEQ multiplex PCR; TCRdb's copy has only in-frame clones and leaves some out. The data show 1.5 million to 2.5 million clones, over 85% seen once. Naive CD8 cells lacked CD45RO, underwent positive selection for CCR7 and left out terminally differentiated effector memory CD45RA+ cells. This clone was picked up one time. Sequencing was carried out using naive CD8+ T cells sorted from blood. This clonotype originated in a man aged 18 to 29 in good health.

For the CDR3, the DNA is TGTGCCAGCAGCGCTCCTCCGCCAGAACGGATGAACACTGAAGCTTTCTTT. Protein: CASSAPPPERMNTEAFF. The chain is built from TRBV5-6 and TRBJ1-1, with unresolved D. Germline V gives CDR1 SGHDT, CDR2 YYEEEE. The V end lost 4 bases, the J end lost 0 bases, and 19 bases lay between the germline ends. This CDR3 has 17 amino acids.